The present TCR beta chain was sequenced within a study of blood T cell repertoires in COVID-19 (dated by TCRdb to 2018 to 2020). Regarding the complete study: Collaborator samples came from the United States, Italy and Spain and covered acute and convalescent phases of COVID-19. Where available, HLA class I and class II types were obtained from metadata supplied by the sample provider rather than from assay-based typing. The repertoires were released in a freely available public database intended as a resource for research on the immune response to SARS-CoV-2. Subjects who had been exposed to COVID-19, were actively infected with it, or had recovered from it provided the deeply sampled blood TCRbeta repertoires that made up the dataset. The samples were drawn from two sources: the first 160 participants of the ongoing ImmuneRACE study, and about 1,300 subjects contributed by 6 global collaborators. The prospective study material was composed of cDNA or gDNA derived from T cells, B-cell-depleted T cells, or PBMCs. Sample metadata almost always included a de-identified subject ID, COVID-19 status, age in years and sex. Overall study outcomes, separate from this receptor: The quantity of clinical and demographic metadata differed by source and by participant and was supplied without curation.

The collaborating institutions used their own protocols to collect whole blood in K2EDTA tubes. For TCRbeta analysis, collaborators shipped samples in one of three forms: frozen whole blood, isolated PBMCs, or DNA extracted from either of those sample types. The CDR3 contains 13 residues, cysteine and phenylalanine counted. Kept here is only the CDR3 DNA, which spans 39 bases and is read in frame from base 1. The germline V gene yields SGHTA for CDR1 and FQGNSA for CDR2. V is pared back by 5 bases and J by 5 bases, with 13 bases lying between the germline termini. TCRbeta CDR3 regions were amplified from genomic DNA by means of the immunoSEQ Assay, a bias-controlled multiplex PCR. From the authors' description of their analysis: Within the assay, amplification of reference gene primers was used to estimate how many nucleated cells each sample contained. To quantify the absolute abundance of each unique TCRbeta CDR3 rearrangement, sequence reads were collapsed and filtered. For each sample, productive Simpson clonality was calculated as the square root of Simpson's diversity index across productive rearrangements. TCRdb's version of the immuneACCESS table is confined to in-frame rearrangements and falls short of the full clone set. An unresolved V gene accounts for under half of the shortfall where checked; the remainder is of unknown origin. V and J calls and clone size are copied from that table; D and trimming were computed from the DNA. Present in this sample are about 60,000 clones, around 90% of which were seen just once. 8.3% of the sample comes from the top ten.

About this clone itself: It has no known antigen specificity. Base qualities were left out, and no much larger clone turns up one base away.

The clonotype originates from a human donor with active COVID-19. The donor label of this sample is uncertain. Sample: peripheral blood. The receptor chain draws on TRBV7-2 and TRBJ2-7; perhaps TRBD2 is the D gene, with 6 bases matching. The CDR3 protein sequence reads: CASSRRQRDEQYF. The sequenced DNA: TGTGCCAGCAGCCGTAGACAGCGGGACGAGCAGTACTTC.